The 18 T cell receptor beta chains below were found in one sample sequenced in a study of CXCR3-negative and CXCR3-positive naive CD8 T cells. No antigen is known for these receptors. With UMI labels, 5' RACE was used to prepare the TRB cDNA libraries. From the 5' RACE reads, TCRdb lists one entry per CDR3 protein and no DNA. The sample includes 150,000 to 170,000 distinct CDR3 sequences. General study results and limits: CXCR3-positive naive cells carried more hydrophobic TRB CDR3s than CXCR3-negative ones.

The sequencing input was naive CXCR3+ CD8+ T cells from blood. Regarding subset: CD45RO-CCR7+CD27+CD95- naive CD8+ T cells expressing CXCR3 (TNR3+). The origin of the receptors is a human donor in good health. Some clones in this sample may be carry-over from other donors' samples.

The chain employs TRBV20-1 and TRBJ2-3; the TCRdb D gene call, TRBD1, has no DNA to confirm it. The CDR3 is 14 residues long. CDR1 DFQATT and CDR2 SNEGSKA come from the germline V gene (reference sequence). This CDR3 is CSASSGGRTDTQYF.

The chain is built from TRBV7-9 and TRBJ1-2; the D gene TCRdb calls, TRBD1, cannot be checked with no DNA. CDR1 and CDR2 from the germline V gene are SEHNR and FQNEAQ (reference sequence). The CDR3 has 14 amino acids. This chain's CDR3 is CASSLLRDSYGYTF.

The chain uses TRBV7-9 and TRBJ1-2; TCRdb picks TRBD1, but there is no DNA to check that call. Germline V gene lookup returns CDR1 SEHNR and CDR2 FQNEAQ (reference sequence). CDR3 length equals 14 residues. The chain's CDR3 is CASSPQGTGKGYTF.

The V call is TRBV29-1, the J call TRBJ1-2; checking the TCRdb D call of TRBD1 is not possible without DNA. Germline CDR1 SQVTM, CDR2 ANQGSEA. The CDR3 extends over 14 amino acids. This chain's CDR3 is CSVDRTGGADGYTF.

CDR3 amino acids: CSAGGGVGQPQHF. This chain links TRBV29-1 with TRBJ1-5; the D gene TCRdb calls, TRBD1, cannot be checked with no DNA. The CDR3 totals 13 residues. Germline V gene lookup returns CDR1 SQVTM and CDR2 ANQGSEA.

This rearrangement joins TRBV20-1 to TRBJ1-1. The CDR3 runs 12 residues. Germline V gene data show CDR1 as DFQATT and CDR2 as SNEGSKA (reference sequence). CDR3: CSAATSLTEAFF.

The V and J genes are TRBV6-5 and TRBJ2-7. The CDR3 extends over 14 amino acids. Germline V gene data show CDR1 as MNHEY and CDR2 as SVGAGI. The CDR3: CASSYAGRSYEQYF.

V gene TRBV4-3 combines with J gene TRBJ1-6; the TCRdb D gene call, TRBD1, has no DNA to confirm it. The CDR3 is 15 amino acids. Germline loops: CDR1 LGHNA, CDR2 YSLEER. The CDR3 reads CASSQDQGSGSPLHF.

The CDR3 here is CASRNGQGRYEQFF. The chain employs TRBV7-9 and TRBJ2-1; TCRdb returns TRBD1, unconfirmable since there is no DNA. This CDR3 has 14 residues. Germline lookup yields CDR1 SEHNR and CDR2 FQNEAQ (reference sequence).

The chain recombines TRBV7-9 with TRBJ1-5. The germline gives CDR1 SEHNR, CDR2 FQNEAQ (reference sequence). This CDR3 contains 16 residues. CDR3 sequence reads: CASSLAMGYSNQPQHF.

The V and J genes are TRBV12-3 or TRBV12-4 and TRBJ1-1; TCRdb outputs TRBD1, but without DNA this stays unchecked. CDR3 size: 11 residues. The CDR3: CASSWASEAFF.

The chain recombines TRBV4-3 with TRBJ2-3; the TRBD1 assignment by TCRdb is unverifiable without DNA. The CDR3 consists of 15 residues. Germline assignment: CDR1 LGHNA and CDR2 YSLEER. The CDR3 loop is CASSPNRVGTDTQYF.

The V gene is TRBV2, the J gene TRBJ2-7; TCRdb's D gene call, TRBD1, goes unchecked for lack of DNA. CDR3 length: 13 amino acids. Germline V lookup: CDR1 SNHLY, CDR2 FYNNEI. CDR3: CASSETGTYEQYF.

This CDR3 reads CASSPGTGSTEAFF. The chain joins TRBV5-6 to TRBJ1-1; without DNA, the TCRdb call of TRBD1 cannot be checked. The CDR3 has 14 residues. Germline CDR1 SGHDT, CDR2 YYEEEE.

The chain carries TRBV4-1 and TRBJ1-5; TCRdb designates TRBD1, a call that cannot be tested without DNA. This CDR3 region has 13 residues. CDR1 is MGHRA and CDR2 is YSYEKL in the germline V gene. CDR3 amino acids: CASSTPGNQPQHF.

The genes are TRBV29-1 and TRBJ1-3. The CDR3 sequence is 15 residues long. Germline CDR1 SQVTM, CDR2 ANQGSEA. CDR3 sequence: CSVNGASSSGNTIYF.

This sequence joins TRBV12-3 or TRBV12-4 and TRBJ2-7. The length of the CDR3 is 14 residues. The CDR3: CASSLAVAAYEQYF.

CDR3 sequence reads: CASSLRRAKTQYF. This sequence joins TRBV12-3 or TRBV12-4 and TRBJ2-5; the TCRdb D gene call, TRBD1, has no DNA to confirm it. There are 13 residues in the CDR3.